One TCR beta chain is described in this entry. This entry is derived from a study of blood T cell repertoires in COVID-19. Measured with immunoSEQ multiplex PCR; TCRdb has only the in-frame clones, and not every one. The data show hundreds of thousands of clones, around 90% seen once. The CDR3 runs 15 residues. Germline lookup yields CDR1 MDHEN and CDR2 SYDVKM. Trimming removed 5 bases from V and 0 bases from J; junction bases left unmatched: 3. The gene calls are TRBV28 and TRBJ1-4, with TRBD1 matching over 7 bases. This TCR came from a woman younger than 35 who had recovered from COVID-19. Sequencing was performed on peripheral blood. CDR3 sequence reads: CASSPTGATNEKLFF. The CDR3 DNA reads TGTGCCAGCAGTCCTACAGGGGCAACTAATGAAAAACTGTTTTTT.